Listed here are 25 T cell receptor beta chains from one sample, sequenced in a study of STAT3 mutations in large granular lymphocyte leukemia. Notes on the study in general: Every T-cell large granular lymphocyte leukemia patient had at least one immunodominant TCR beta clonotype.

These TCRs' antigens remain unknown. Clones were sequenced by immunoSEQ multiplex PCR, and TCRdb holds only the in-frame ones, with some missing. The sample lists more than 25,000 clones; 60% to 85% were seen once. Material: peripheral blood mononuclear cells. Every receptor here comes from a woman between 45 and 65 years old with T-cell large granular lymphocyte leukemia. Some clones in this sample may be carry-over from other donors' samples.

The J gene is TRBJ1-1, the V gene TRBV25-1; the D gene is possibly TRBD1 (6 bases). V lost 1 base and J lost 3, with 18 bases in between. Looked up from germline, CDR1 is MGHDK and CDR2 is SYGVNS. The CDR3 runs 17 residues. Written as DNA, the CDR3 is TGTGCCAGCAGTGAATGGGGAGGGGGGGCAGGTGACACTGAAGCTTTCTTT. This translates into CASSEWGGGAGDTEAFF.

V is TRBV5-1 and J is TRBJ2-7, with TRBD2 identical over 9 bases. The CDR3 is 15 residues long. Germline CDR1 reads SGHRS; CDR2 reads YFSETQ. V lost 1 base and J lost 6; bases outside the gene matches: 8. CDR3 DNA: TGCGCCAGCAGCTTGTTAGCGGGAGTTGATTCCGAGCAGTACTTC. It is translated as CASSLLAGVDSEQYF.

The J gene is TRBJ2-1, the V gene TRBV6-6, with D possibly being TRBD2 (6 bases). The germline V and J ends were trimmed by 5 bases and 0 bases, with 11 bases remaining between them. The CDR3 has 15 amino acids. Looked up from germline, CDR1 is MNHNY and CDR2 is SVGAGI (reference sequence). CDR3 residues: CASSRLADSYNEQFF. CDR3 nucleotides: TGTGCCAGCAGTCGGTTAGCGGACTCCTACAATGAGCAGTTCTTC.

The chain joins TRBV5-1 to TRBJ2-3, with TRBD2 identical over 7 bases. The CDR3 loop spans 15 amino acids. After removal of 4 bases from V and 1 base from J, the junction contained 6 bases not matched to a gene. From germline, CDR1 is SGHRS and CDR2 YFSETQ. DNA of the CDR3: TGCGCCAGCAGCGCATTTACTAGCGGCACAGATACGCAGTATTTT. It is translated as CASSAFTSGTDTQYF. The variable domain in full, with the rest retrieved from reference TRBV5-1 and TRBJ2-3, is KAGVTQTPRYLIKTRGQQVTLSCSPISGHRSVSWYQQTPGQGLQFLFEYFSETQRNKGNFPGRFSGRQFSNSRSEMNVSTLELGDSALYLCASSAFTSGTDTQYFGPGTRLTVL.

The chain recombines TRBV6-5 with TRBJ1-5; the match to TRBD1 covers 7 bases. With V trimmed by 5 bases and J by 5 bases, 6 bases remained unmatched. The CDR3 covers 14 residues. The germline CDR1 and CDR2 sequences are MNHEY and SVGAGI. In DNA form, the CDR3 reads TGTGCCAGCAGTAAACGGACAGGTTATCAGCCCCAGCATTTT. Its translation is CASSKRTGYQPQHF.

The V call is TRBV27, the J call TRBJ2-3, with 7 bases fitting TRBD2. CDR3 length equals 15 residues. Germline trimming cut 1 base from V and 6 bases from J; bases unmatched to any gene: 7. CDR1 is MNHEY, CDR2 SMNVEV, per germline (reference sequence). Here the CDR3 reads CASSLWASGQDTQYF. CDR3 nucleotides: TGTGCCAGCAGTTTATGGGCTAGCGGCCAGGATACGCAGTATTTT.

The V call is TRBV6-5, the J call TRBJ2-3; 8 positions match TRBD1. This CDR3 region has 14 residues. CDR1 MNHEY and CDR2 SVGAGI come from the germline V gene. V shed 6 bases and J 3 bases; nucleotides not matched to a gene: 5. CDR3 protein: CASRRTGRTDTQYF. CDR3 in DNA: TGTGCCAGCAGAAGGACAGGGAGAACAGATACGCAGTATTTT.

The chain joins TRBV28 to TRBJ2-2, with D hard to call. The CDR3 runs to 11 residues. The germline V gene encodes CDR1 MDHEN and CDR2 SYDVKM. V gave up 5 bases and J gave up 11 bases, with 9 bases separating them. The CDR3 sequence: CASSLGRELFF. CDR3 sequence (DNA): TGTGCCAGCAGTCTTGGACGAGAGCTGTTTTTT.

The J gene is TRBJ2-7, the V gene TRBV19, with TRBD2 matching over 9 bases. The germline CDR1 and CDR2 sequences are LNHDA and SQIVND (reference sequence). This CDR3 is 14 amino acids long. V gave up 3 bases and J gave up 6 bases; unmatched junction bases: 6. The CDR3 reads CASSIVAGAPEQYF. CDR3 coding DNA: TGTGCCAGTAGTATTGTAGCGGGAGCCCCCGAGCAGTACTTC.

The J gene is TRBJ1-5, the V gene TRBV7-9; tentatively, D is TRBD1 (5 bases). CDR1 SEHNR and CDR2 FQNEAQ come from the germline V gene (reference sequence). The CDR3 contains 14 residues. V gave up 11 bases and J gave up 4 bases, with 18 bases separating them. The CDR3 reads CASGTSVGNQPQHF. In nucleotides, the CDR3 is TGTGCCTCGGGGACCTCGGTAGGGAATCAGCCCCAGCATTTT.

The chain recombines TRBV9 with TRBJ2-3; 7 bases match TRBD2. Germline V gene sequence: CDR1 SGDLS, CDR2 YYNGEE. The CDR3 runs to 16 residues. Unmatched junction bases numbered 7, after V lost 3 bases and J lost 0 bases. The CDR3 DNA sequence: TGTGCCAGCAGCGAGGGGCTAGCGGTTAGCACAGATACGCAGTATTTT. Its translation is CASSEGLAVSTDTQYF.

This clone was seen a few times. The rearrangement links TRBV29-1 to TRBJ1-2; weak D call: TRBD1 (5 bases). Trimming pared 5 bases from V and 8 bases from J, leaving 12 bases between. CDR3 size: 11 residues. Germline V CDR1 and CDR2: SQVTM, ANQGSEA. CDR3 in amino acids: CSVRGLGGYTF. DNA for the CDR3: TGCAGCGTTAGGGGATTAGGGGGCTACACCTTC.

The chain carries TRBV5-4 and TRBJ2-3; D might be TRBD2 (7 bases). The germline V gene has CDR1 SGHNT and CDR2 YYREEE (reference sequence). CDR3 length: 16 residues. V gave up 4 bases and J gave up 4 bases, with 19 bases separating them. The CDR3 spells CASSGGGPGRADTQYF. The CDR3 DNA reads TGTGCCAGCAGCGGGGGGGGGCCCGGCAGGGCAGATACGCAGTATTTT.

This clone was observed a handful of times. The chain links TRBV4-2 to TRBJ2-3, with 7 positions matching TRBD2. Germline V gene lookup returns CDR1 LGHNA and CDR2 YNFKEQ. The CDR3 has 16 residues. Trimming cost V 4 bases and J 3 bases; bases outside gene matches: 10. The CDR3 sequence is CASSPPGGGPTDTQYF. DNA of the CDR3: TGTGCCAGCAGCCCCCCGGGGGGAGGGCCAACAGATACGCAGTATTTT.

The rearrangement links TRBV28 to TRBJ1-1; no firm D call. CDR3 size: 12 residues. Trimming cost V 6 bases and J 7 bases, with 12 bases left between them. Germline loops: CDR1 MDHEN, CDR2 SYDVKM. DNA of the CDR3: TGTGCCAGCAGCCCATGGGTTAGTGAAGCTTTCTTT. The encoded protein is CASSPWVSEAFF.

The rearrangement uses TRBV7-9 and TRBJ2-7; TRBD2 is a possible D gene (5 bases). The V end lost 4 bases, the J end lost 7 bases, and 14 bases lay between the germline ends. The CDR3 extends over 13 amino acids. Germline V gene data show CDR1 as SEHNR and CDR2 as FQNEAQ (reference sequence). CDR3 sequence: CASSSEVRQEQYF. CDR3 coding DNA: TGTGCCAGCAGCTCGGAGGTCCGCCAAGAGCAGTACTTC.

The CDR3 loop reads CSVEYLQETQYF. DNA for the CDR3: TGCAGCGTTGAATATCTCCAAGAGACCCAGTACTTC. This chain joins TRBV29-1 and TRBJ2-5; no firm D call. In germline, CDR1 is SQVTM, CDR2 ANQGSEA. V lost 2 bases and J lost 1, with 5 bases in between. The CDR3 totals 12 residues.

There are a few counts of this clone. The gene calls are TRBV18 and TRBJ1-5, with D unresolved. Between the trimmed V and J ends, which lost 4 bases and 6 bases, there was a span of 16 bases. The CDR3 is 15 amino acids. Germline V gene sequence: CDR1 KGHSH, CDR2 LQKENI. This CDR3 is CASSRAGGFSQPQHF. CDR3 nucleotide sequence: TGTGCCAGCTCACGAGCAGGAGGGTTTAGTCAGCCCCAGCATTTT.

The chain employs TRBV18 and TRBJ1-4; possible D gene TRBD1, 6 bases. CDR1 and CDR2 (germline): KGHSH, LQKENI. V dropped 6 bases and J dropped 0 bases, with 11 bases sitting between them. The CDR3 is 15 amino acids. CDR3 DNA: TGTGCCAGCTCCCGCGGACAGACAACTAATGAAAAACTGTTTTTT. This translates into CASSRGQTTNEKLFF.

The genes are TRBV30 and TRBJ1-2, with D perhaps TRBD1 (5 bases). The CDR3 spans 11 residues. Trimming removed 3 bases at V and 11 bases at J, with 13 bases between. Germline CDR1 is GTSNPN and CDR2 is SVGIG (reference sequence). In DNA, the CDR3 is TGTGCCTGGAGATCCCGGGGGGAGTACACCTTC. As protein: CAWRSRGEYTF.

This clone was observed a single time. CDR3 coding DNA: TGTGCCAGCAGCCCGGCCGGGACAGGCTCTGGGGCCAACGTCCTGACTTTC. It specifies CASSPAGTGSGANVLTF. The rearrangement links TRBV7-9 to TRBJ2-6; 8 bases fit TRBD1. CDR1 is SEHNR and CDR2 is FQNEAQ in the germline V gene (reference sequence). This CDR3 region has 17 residues. After removal of 5 bases from V and 0 bases from J, the junction contained 6 bases not matched to a gene.

CDR3 protein: CASSPGLGPYRNTIYF. The CDR3 DNA sequence: TGTGCCAGCAGCCCAGGACTGGGCCCTTATCGAAACACCATATATTTT. This rearrangement joins TRBV7-9 to TRBJ1-3; D not resolved. The CDR3 has 16 residues. Germline V gene data show CDR1 as SEHNR and CDR2 as FQNEAQ (reference sequence). V was trimmed by 5 bases and J by 5 bases, leaving 19 bases between them.

The J gene is TRBJ2-7, the V gene TRBV18; D is perhaps TRBD2 (5 bases). The CDR3 is 15 residues long. V was clipped by 3 bases and J by 6 bases, with 18 bases between them. Germline V gene data show CDR1 as KGHSH and CDR2 as LQKENI. The CDR3 here is CASSPTPGGESEQYF. The CDR3 DNA is TGTGCCAGCTCACCTACCCCAGGTGGGGAGTCCGAGCAGTACTTC.

This clone showed up just a few times. The chain links TRBV30 to TRBJ1-4, with TRBD1 as a possible D gene (6 bases). The CDR3 contains 15 residues. With 1 base removed from V and 7 bases from J, the gap between germline ends came to 16 bases. Germline values: CDR1 GTSNPN, CDR2 SVGIG (reference sequence). The CDR3 coding sequence is TGTGCCTGGAGTGGAGGGCGGGCAGGGGTTGAAAAACTGTTTTTT. Translated, it gives CAWSGGRAGVEKLFF.

The CDR3 reads CASNNGGKVSSDGYTF. In DNA form, the CDR3 reads TGTGCCAGCAACAATGGGGGGAAGGTCTCTTCGGATGGCTACACCTTC. V usage is TRBV5-4 and J usage is TRBJ1-2; possible D gene TRBD1, 5 bases. Trimming cost V 6 bases and J 6 bases, with 24 bases left between them. From germline, CDR1 is SGHNT and CDR2 YYREEE (reference sequence). This CDR3 is built from 16 residues.